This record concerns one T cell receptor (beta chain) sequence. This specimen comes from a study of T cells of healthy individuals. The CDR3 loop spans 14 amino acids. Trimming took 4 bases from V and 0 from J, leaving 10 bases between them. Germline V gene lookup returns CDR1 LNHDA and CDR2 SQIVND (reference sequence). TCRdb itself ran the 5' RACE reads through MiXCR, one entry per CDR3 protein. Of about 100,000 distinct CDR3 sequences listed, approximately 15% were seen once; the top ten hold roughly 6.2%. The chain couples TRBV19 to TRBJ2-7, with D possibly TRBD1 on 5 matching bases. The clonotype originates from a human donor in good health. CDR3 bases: TGTGCCAGTAGTAATAGGGGAAGCTCCTACGAGCAGTACTTC. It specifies CASSNRGSSYEQYF.